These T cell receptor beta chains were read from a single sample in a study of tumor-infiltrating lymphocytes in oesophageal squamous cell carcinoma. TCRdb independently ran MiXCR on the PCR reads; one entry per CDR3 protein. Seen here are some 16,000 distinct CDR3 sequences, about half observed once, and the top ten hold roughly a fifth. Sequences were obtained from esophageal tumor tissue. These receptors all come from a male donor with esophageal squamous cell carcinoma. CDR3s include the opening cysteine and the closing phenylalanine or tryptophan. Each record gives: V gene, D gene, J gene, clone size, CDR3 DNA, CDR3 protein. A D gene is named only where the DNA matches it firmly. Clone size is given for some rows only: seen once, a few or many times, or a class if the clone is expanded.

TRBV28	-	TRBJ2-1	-	TGTGCCAGCAGTTCCCCCCCGCGCAATGAGCAGTTCTTC	CASSSPPRNEQFF
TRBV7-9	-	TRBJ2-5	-	TGTGCCAGCAGCTTAGGCTCCCGGATCGGGGAGACCCAGTACTTC	CASSLGSRIGETQYF
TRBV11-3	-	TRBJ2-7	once	TGTGCCAGCAGCTTAGCAGGGGACTACGAGCAGTACTTC	CASSLAGDYEQYF
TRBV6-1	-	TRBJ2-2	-	TGTGCCAGCAGCCCCTACAGGGCCTCCGGGGAGCTGTTTTTT	CASSPYRASGELFF
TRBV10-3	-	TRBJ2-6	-	TGTGCCATCAGTGAGAAGGGTGGTATAGCCAACGTCCTGACTTTC	CAISEKGGIANVLTF
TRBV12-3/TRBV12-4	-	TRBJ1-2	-	TGTGCCAGCAGCCAGGGGTATGGCTACACCTTC	CASSQGYGYTF
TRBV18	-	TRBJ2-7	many	TGTGCCAGCTCAAACGACGGGGGCTTGAAGCAGTACTTC	CASSNDGGLKQYF
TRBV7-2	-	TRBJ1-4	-	TGTGCCAGCAGCTTAGTTGGAGGACAAACTTTGGAACTGTTTTTT	CASSLVGGQTLELFF
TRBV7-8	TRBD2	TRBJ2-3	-	TGTGCCAGCAGCTACACTAGCGGGAGATCCGCAGATACGCAGTATTTT	CASSYTSGRSADTQYF
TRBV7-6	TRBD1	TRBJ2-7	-	TGTGCCAGCAGCTACAGGGGACAGGGTACCTACGAGCAGTACTTC	CASSYRGQGTYEQYF
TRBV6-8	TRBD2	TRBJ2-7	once	TGTGCCACTCGCGGGGCGGGGGGGTCTTACAATGAGCAGTACTTC	CATRGAGGSYNEQYF
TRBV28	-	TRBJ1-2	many	TGTGCCAGCAGTTTCGCACAGGACCTCTATGGCTACACCTTC	CASSFAQDLYGYTF
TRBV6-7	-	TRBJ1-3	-	TGTGCCAGCAGTCAACAGCGAAGCTCTGGAAACACCATATATTTT	CASSQQRSSGNTIYF
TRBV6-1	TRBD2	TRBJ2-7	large	TGTGCCAGCACGGGGAGAATACTAGCGGGAGCTGGCGAGCAGTACTTC	CASTGRILAGAGEQYF
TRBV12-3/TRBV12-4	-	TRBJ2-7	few	TGTGCCAGCAGTTTCGGCTCAGGGCAGTCCTACGAGCAGTACTTC	CASSFGSGQSYEQYF
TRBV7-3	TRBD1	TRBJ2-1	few	TGTGCCAGCAGCTCGACAGGGGGCCCCTACAATGAGCAGTTCTTC	CASSSTGGPYNEQFF
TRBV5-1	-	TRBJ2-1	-	TGCGCCAGCAGCTTGGCTACAGGGTTTGGTGAGCAGTTCTTC	CASSLATGFGEQFF
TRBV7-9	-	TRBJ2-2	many	TGTGCCAGCAGCCCTCTCGGGAGGAACACCGGGGAGCTGTTTTTT	CASSPLGRNTGELFF
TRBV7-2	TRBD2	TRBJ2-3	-	TGTGCCAGCAGCTTAGGGGAAGGCGGGAGCCTCACAGATACGCAGTATTTT	CASSLGEGGSLTDTQYF
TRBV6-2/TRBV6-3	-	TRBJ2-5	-	TGTGCCAGCAGTGCGGGCGGATCGGATGGGACCCAGTACTTC	CASSAGGSDGTQYF
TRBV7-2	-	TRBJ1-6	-	TGTGCCAGCAGCTTAGGAGTACTAGCGGGAGGTACTAAGCAGTACTTT	CASSLGVLAGGTKQYF
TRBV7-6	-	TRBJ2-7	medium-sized	TGTGCCAGCAGCTTAGAGACGGAGGGGAGGAACCCCTACGAGCAGTACTTC	CASSLETEGRNPYEQYF
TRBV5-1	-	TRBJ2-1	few	TGCGCCAGCAGCTTGGTGGTAGCGGGTAAGGGGGACAATGAGCAGTTCTTC	CASSLVVAGKGDNEQFF
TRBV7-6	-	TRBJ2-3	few	TGTGCCAGCAGCTTAGGTAGTGGGGAAGATACGCAGTATTTT	CASSLGSGEDTQYF
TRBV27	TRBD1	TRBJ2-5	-	TGTGCCAGCAGTTCCACCTTGGACAGGCAAGAGACCCAGTACTTC	CASSSTLDRQETQYF
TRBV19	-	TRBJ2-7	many	TGTGCCAGTAGTCCCACGACAGCCGCCTACGAGCAGTACTTC	CASSPTTAAYEQYF
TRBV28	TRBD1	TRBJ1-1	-	TGTGCCAGCAGCCGACAGGGCTTCACTGAAGCTTTCTTT	CASSRQGFTEAFF
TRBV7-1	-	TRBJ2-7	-	TGTGCCAGCAGCTACCGACCCCACGAAATGTCCTACGAGCAGTACTTC	CASSYRPHEMSYEQYF
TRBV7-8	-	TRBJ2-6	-	TGTGCCAGCAGCCATCGGACAGACAATTCACCCCTCCACTTC	CASSHRTDNSPLHF
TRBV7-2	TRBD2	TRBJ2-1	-	TGTGCCAGCAGCTTAGCGCTGTCTAGCGGGAGTATAGGCTACAATGAGCAGTTCTTC	CASSLALSSGSIGYNEQFF
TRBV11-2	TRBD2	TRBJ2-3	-	TGTGCCAGCAGCCCCGGGAGAGCGGGAGGATGGGGAGATACGCAGTATTTT	CASSPGRAGGWGDTQYF
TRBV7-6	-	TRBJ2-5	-	TGTGCCAGCAGCCCGGACTTGGAGACCCAGTACTTC	CASSPDLETQYF
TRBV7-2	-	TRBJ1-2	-	TGTGCCAGCAGCTTAGGGGGCTACGCCTATGGCTACACCTTC	CASSLGGYAYGYTF
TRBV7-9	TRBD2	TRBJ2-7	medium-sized	TGTGCCAGCAGCTTACGCGGGAGGGCCGTCGACGAGCAGTACTTC	CASSLRGRAVDEQYF
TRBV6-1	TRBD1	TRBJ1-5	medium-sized	TGTGCCAGCACGGGGACAGGGTCCACCGAGGGGTACAATCAGCCCCAGCATTTT	CASTGTGSTEGYNQPQHF
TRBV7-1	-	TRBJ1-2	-	TGTGCCAGCAGCTCCTATGGACAGTGGACTAACTATGGCTACACCTTC	CASSSYGQWTNYGYTF
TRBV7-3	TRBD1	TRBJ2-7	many	TGTGCCAGCAGCCTGAATCCCGGGACAGCCTACGAGCAGTACTTC	CASSLNPGTAYEQYF
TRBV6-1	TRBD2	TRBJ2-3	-	TGTGCCAGCAGTGAAGCTCGGCTAGCGGGAGCCACTAGCACAGATACGCAGTATTTT	CASSEARLAGATSTDTQYF
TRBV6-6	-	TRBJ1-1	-	TGTGCCAGCAGGGACCGGTACACTGAAGCTTTCTTT	CASRDRYTEAFF
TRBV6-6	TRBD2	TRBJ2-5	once	TGTGCCAGCAGGGGGGAGGGAGTAAAGACCCAGTACTTC	CASRGEGVKTQYF
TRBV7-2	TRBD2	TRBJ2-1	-	TGTGCCAGCAGCTGGACTAGCGGGAACCTATACAATGAGCAGTTCTTC	CASSWTSGNLYNEQFF
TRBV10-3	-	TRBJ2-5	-	TGTGCCATCAGTGAGTCGTCTTTAGGGGGAATAGAGACCCAGTACTTC	CAISESSLGGIETQYF
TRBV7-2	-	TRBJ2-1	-	TGTGCCAGCAGCTTAGATAGCAGCAACAATGAGCAGTTCTTC	CASSLDSSNNEQFF
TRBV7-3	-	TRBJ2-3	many	TGTGCCAGCAGCTTAGAGTCGGGAGTGGGGCACGCCACAGATACGCAGTATTTT	CASSLESGVGHATDTQYF
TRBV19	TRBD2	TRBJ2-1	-	TGTGCCAGTACCCCGGGAGGGCCTTACAATGAGCAGTTCTTC	CASTPGGPYNEQFF
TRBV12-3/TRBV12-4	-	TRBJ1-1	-	TGTGCCAGCAGTTTGGCGGCAGATCAAGCTTTCTTT	CASSLAADQAFF
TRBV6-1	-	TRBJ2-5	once	TGTGCCAGCAGTGAAGCGCGAGAGACCCAGTACTTC	CASSEARETQYF
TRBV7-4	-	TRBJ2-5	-	TGTGCCAGCAGCTTGTATGGGAGCTTGGGAGAGACCCAGTACTTC	CASSLYGSLGETQYF
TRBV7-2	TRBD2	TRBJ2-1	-	TGTGCCAGCAGCTTAGGGAGCGGGAGGGATGAGCAGTTCTTC	CASSLGSGRDEQFF
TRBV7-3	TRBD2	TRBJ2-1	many	TGTGCCAGCAGCTTATCCTGGACTAGCGGGGGCAATGAGCAGTTCTTC	CASSLSWTSGGNEQFF
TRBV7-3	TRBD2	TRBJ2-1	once	TGTGCCAGCAGCTTAACGGCTAGCGGCCTCTCCTACAATGAGCAGTTCTTC	CASSLTASGLSYNEQFF
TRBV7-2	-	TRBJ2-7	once	TGTGCCAGCAGCCTTACACTCAATGAGCAGTACTTC	CASSLTLNEQYF